This TCR beta chain was retrieved from a study of T cells in tuberculosis. Libraries were prepared by immunoSEQ multiplex PCR; TCRdb keeps only in-frame clonotypes and omits some of them. The sample yields 35,000 to 40,000 clones, about 94% seen once. Note on this clone: Its antigen is not identified.

Study-level findings and limits: Active tuberculosis TCR-alpha repertoires lay closer to GMM-specific TCRs than IGRA-negative controls, suggesting clonal expansion.

V was pared by 8 bases and J by 7 bases, with 15 bases between. The CDR3 sequence is 13 residues long. The germline gives CDR1 KGHSH, CDR2 LQKENI. Sequencing used PBMCs. This chain links TRBV18 with TRBJ1-5; D is unclear. The sequence came from a donor between 10 and 29 years old with latent tuberculosis or without tuberculosis infection. Some clones in this sample may be carry-over from other donors' samples. The chain's CDR3 is CASLDRGRQPQHF. The CDR3 DNA follows: TGTGCCAGCCTCGACCGGGGTAGGCAGCCCCAGCATTTT.